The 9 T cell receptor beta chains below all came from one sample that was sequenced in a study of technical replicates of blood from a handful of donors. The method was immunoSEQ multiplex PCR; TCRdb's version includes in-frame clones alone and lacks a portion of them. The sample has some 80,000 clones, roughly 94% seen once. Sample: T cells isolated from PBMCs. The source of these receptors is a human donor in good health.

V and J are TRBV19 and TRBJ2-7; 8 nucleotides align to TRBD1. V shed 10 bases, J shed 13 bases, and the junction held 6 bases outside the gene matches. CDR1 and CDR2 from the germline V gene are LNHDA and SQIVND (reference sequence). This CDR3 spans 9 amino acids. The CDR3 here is CATPDRDYF. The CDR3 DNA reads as TGTGCCACCCCGGACAGGGACTACTTC.

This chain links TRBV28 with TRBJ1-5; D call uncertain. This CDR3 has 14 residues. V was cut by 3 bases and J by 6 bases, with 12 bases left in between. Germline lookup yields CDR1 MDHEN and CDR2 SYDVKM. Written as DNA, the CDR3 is TGTGCCAGCAGTTTGCCTACAGAGTTTCAGCCCCAGCATTTT. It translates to CASSLPTEFQPQHF.

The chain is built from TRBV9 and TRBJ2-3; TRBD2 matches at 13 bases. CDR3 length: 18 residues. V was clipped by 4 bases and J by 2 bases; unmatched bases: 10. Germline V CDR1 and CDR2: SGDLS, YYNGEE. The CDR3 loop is CASSPGTSGKGATDTQYF. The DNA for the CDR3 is TGTGCCAGCAGCCCCGGGACTAGCGGGAAGGGGGCCACAGATACGCAGTATTTT.

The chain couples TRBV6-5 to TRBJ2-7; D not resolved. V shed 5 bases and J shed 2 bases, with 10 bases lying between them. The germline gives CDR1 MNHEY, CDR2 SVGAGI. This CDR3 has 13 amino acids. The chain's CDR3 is CASSRAPTYEQYF. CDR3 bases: TGTGCCAGCAGTCGAGCTCCTACCTACGAGCAGTACTTC.

The CDR3: CASGFGAGGKNNEQFF. The CDR3 DNA reads TGTGCTAGTGGTTTCGGAGCGGGAGGAAAGAACAATGAGCAGTTCTTC. The chain recombines TRBV12-5 with TRBJ2-1; 9 bases align to TRBD2. There are 16 residues in the CDR3. V shed 3 bases, J shed 5 bases, and the junction held 8 bases outside the gene matches. The germline V gene encodes CDR1 LGHNT and CDR2 FRNRAP. The entire variable domain, with the rest obtained from reference TRBV12-5 and TRBJ2-1, is as follows: DARVTQTPRHKVTEMGQEVTMRCQPILGHNTVFWYRQTMMQGLELLAYFRNRAPLDDSGMPKDRFSAEMPDATLATLKIQPSEPRDSAVYFCASGFGAGGKNNEQFFGPGTRLTVL.

The CDR3 spells CASSLDSGEGLDEQYF. The CDR3 region has the DNA TGCGCCAGCAGCTTGGATTCGGGGGAGGGCCTCGACGAGCAGTACTTC. The chain is built from TRBV5-1 and TRBJ2-7, with 7 nucleotides matching TRBD2. Germline V gene sequence: CDR1 SGHRS, CDR2 YFSETQ. The CDR3 consists of 16 residues. V shed 0 bases, J shed 5 bases, and the junction held 11 bases outside the gene matches.

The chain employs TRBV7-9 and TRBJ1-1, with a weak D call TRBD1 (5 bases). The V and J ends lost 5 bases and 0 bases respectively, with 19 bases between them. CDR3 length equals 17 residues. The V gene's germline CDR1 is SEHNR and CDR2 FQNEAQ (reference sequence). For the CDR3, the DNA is TGTGCCAGCAGCCTCAGCCCCAGGGAGGAGGTGAACACTGAAGCTTTCTTT. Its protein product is CASSLSPREEVNTEAFF.

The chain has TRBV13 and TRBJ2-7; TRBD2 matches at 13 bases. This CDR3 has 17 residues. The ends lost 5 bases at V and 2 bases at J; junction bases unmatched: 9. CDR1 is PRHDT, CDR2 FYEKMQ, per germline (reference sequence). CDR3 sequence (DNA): TGTGCCAGCAGCGCTGGACTAGCGGGAGAGGGGGCCTACGAGCAGTACTTC. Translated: CASSAGLAGEGAYEQYF.

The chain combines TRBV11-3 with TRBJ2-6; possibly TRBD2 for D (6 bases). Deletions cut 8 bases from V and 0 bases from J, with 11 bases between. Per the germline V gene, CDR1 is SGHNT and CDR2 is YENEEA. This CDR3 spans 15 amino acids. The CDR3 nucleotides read TGTGCCAGCGAGGAGGGGTACTCTGGGGCCAACGTCCTGACTTTC. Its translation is CASEEGYSGANVLTF.